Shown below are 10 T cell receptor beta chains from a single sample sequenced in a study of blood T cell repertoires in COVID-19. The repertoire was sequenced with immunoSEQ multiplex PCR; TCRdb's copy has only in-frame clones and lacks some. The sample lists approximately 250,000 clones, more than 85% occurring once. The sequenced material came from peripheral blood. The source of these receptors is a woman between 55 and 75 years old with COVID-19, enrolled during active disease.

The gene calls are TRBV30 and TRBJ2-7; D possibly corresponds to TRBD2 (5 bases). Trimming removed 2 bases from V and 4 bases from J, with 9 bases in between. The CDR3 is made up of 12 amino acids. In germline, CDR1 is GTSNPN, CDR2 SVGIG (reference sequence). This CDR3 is CAWSLQRYEQYF. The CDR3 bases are TGTGCCTGGAGTTTACAGCGGTACGAGCAGTACTTC.

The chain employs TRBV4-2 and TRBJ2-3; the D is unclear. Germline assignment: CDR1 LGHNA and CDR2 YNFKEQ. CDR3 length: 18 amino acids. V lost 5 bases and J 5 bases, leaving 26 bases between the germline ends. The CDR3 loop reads CASSTPPGGGIGGDTQYF. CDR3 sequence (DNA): TGTGCCAGCAGCACCCCCCCTGGTGGTGGAATCGGCGGAGATACGCAGTATTTT.

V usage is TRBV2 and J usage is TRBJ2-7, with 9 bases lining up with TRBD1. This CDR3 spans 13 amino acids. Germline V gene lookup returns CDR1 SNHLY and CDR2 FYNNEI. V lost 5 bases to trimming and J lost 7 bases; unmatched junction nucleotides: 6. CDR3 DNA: TGTGCCAGCAGTCAACAGGGGGCGTCGGAGCAGTACTTC. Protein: CASSQQGASEQYF.

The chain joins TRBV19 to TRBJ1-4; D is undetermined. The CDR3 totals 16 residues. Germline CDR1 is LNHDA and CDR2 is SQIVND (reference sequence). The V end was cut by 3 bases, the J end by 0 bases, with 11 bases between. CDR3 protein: CASSIRAPATNEKLFF. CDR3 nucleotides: TGTGCCAGTAGTATTAGAGCCCCCGCAACTAATGAAAAACTGTTTTTT.

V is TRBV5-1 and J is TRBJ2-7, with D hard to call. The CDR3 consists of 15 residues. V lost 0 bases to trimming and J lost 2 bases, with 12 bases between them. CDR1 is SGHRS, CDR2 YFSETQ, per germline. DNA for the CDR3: TGCGCCAGCAGCTTGGATACAGTGCATACCTACGAGCAGTACTTC. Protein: CASSLDTVHTYEQYF. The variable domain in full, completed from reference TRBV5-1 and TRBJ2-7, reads KAGVTQTPRYLIKTRGQQVTLSCSPISGHRSVSWYQQTPGQGLQFLFEYFSETQRNKGNFPGRFSGRQFSNSRSEMNVSTLELGDSALYLCASSLDTVHTYEQYFGPGTRLTVT.

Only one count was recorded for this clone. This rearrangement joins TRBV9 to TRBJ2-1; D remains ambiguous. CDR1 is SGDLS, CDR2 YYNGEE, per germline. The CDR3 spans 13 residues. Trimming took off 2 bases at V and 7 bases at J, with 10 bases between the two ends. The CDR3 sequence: CASSVGSWNEQFF. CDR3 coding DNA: TGTGCCAGCAGCGTCGGTAGTTGGAATGAGCAGTTCTTC.

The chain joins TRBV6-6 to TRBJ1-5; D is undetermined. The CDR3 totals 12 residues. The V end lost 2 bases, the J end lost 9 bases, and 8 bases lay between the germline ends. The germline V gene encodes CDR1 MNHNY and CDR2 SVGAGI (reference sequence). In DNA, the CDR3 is TGTGCCAGCAGTTACCAGGCTCCGCCCCAGCATTTT. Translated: CASSYQAPPQHF.

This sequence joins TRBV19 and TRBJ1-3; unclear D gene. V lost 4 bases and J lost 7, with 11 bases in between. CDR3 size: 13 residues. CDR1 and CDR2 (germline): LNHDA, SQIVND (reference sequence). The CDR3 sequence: CASSTLGPNTIYF. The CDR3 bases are TGTGCCAGTAGTACCCTTGGCCCTAACACCATATATTTT. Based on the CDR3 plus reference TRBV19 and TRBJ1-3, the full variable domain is DGGITQSPKYLFRKEGQNVTLSCEQNLNHDAMYWYRQDPGQGLRLIYYSQIVNDFQKGDIAEGYSVSREKKESFPLTVTSAQKNPTAFYLCASSTLGPNTIYFGEGSWLTVV.

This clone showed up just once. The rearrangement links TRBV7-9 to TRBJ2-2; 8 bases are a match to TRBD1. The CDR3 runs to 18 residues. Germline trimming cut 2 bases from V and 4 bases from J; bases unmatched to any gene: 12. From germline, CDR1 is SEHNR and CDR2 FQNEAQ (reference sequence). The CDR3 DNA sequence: TGTGCCAGCAGCTTAAAGGGCAGGGGGCAGTCAGGCACCGGGGAGCTGTTTTTT. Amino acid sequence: CASSLKGRGQSGTGELFF.

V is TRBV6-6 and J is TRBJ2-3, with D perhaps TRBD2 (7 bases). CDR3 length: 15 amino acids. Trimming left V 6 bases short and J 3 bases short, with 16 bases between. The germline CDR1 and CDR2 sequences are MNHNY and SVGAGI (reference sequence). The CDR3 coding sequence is TGTGCCAGCAGCACAACGGGGGGCGTGACAGATACGCAGTATTTT. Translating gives CASSTTGGVTDTQYF.